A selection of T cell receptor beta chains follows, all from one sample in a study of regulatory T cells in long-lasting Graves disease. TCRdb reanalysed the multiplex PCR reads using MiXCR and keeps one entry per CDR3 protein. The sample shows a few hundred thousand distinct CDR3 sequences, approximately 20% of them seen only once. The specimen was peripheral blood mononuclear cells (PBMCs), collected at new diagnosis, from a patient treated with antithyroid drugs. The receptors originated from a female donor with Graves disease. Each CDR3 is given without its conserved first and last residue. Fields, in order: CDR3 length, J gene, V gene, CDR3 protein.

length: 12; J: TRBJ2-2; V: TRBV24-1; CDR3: ATSDSAGSGELF
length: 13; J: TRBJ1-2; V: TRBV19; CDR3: ASIRTGTANYGCT
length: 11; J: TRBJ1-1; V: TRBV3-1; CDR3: ASGYTGVTEAF
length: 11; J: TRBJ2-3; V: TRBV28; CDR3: ASSPEITDTQY
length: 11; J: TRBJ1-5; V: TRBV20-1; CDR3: SAAVTSNQPQH
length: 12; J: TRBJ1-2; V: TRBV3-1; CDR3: ASSRPGNRYGYT
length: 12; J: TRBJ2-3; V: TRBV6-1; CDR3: ASSRQGDTDTQY
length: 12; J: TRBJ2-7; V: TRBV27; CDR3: ASSYGQSSYEQY
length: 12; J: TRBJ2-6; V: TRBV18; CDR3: ASSEGTGANVLT
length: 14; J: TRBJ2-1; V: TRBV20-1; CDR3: SAPRGGGGSYNEQF
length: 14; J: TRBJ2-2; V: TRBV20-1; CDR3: SARDLASRNTGELF
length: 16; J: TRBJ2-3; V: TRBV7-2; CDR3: ASSSEGLAGGNTDTQY
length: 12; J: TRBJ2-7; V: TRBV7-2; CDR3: ASSFGGHPYEQY
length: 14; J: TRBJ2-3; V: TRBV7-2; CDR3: ASSLMSQRGTDTQY
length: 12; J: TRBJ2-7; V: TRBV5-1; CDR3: ASSLVSGSYEQY
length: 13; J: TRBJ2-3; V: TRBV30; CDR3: AWSDPLISTDTQY
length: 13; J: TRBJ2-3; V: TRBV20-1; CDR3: SARRALSSTDTQY
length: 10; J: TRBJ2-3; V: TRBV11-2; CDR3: ASSFQADTQY
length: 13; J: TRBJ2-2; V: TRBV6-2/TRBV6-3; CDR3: ASRGLAVNTGELF
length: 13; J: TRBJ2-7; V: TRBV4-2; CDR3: ASSQETTNGYEQY
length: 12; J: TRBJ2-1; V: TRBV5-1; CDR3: ASKGTSGNNEQF
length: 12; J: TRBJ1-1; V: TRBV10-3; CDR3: AIREREKNTEAF